The clone carrying this T cell receptor beta chain came up a few times. This sample stems from a study of blood T cell repertoires in COVID-19. On the study more broadly: The United States, Italy and Spain provided the acute and convalescent COVID-19 samples. The cDNA or gDNA used as material had been derived from T cells, B-cell-depleted T cells, or PBMCs.

Seattle participants joined during active infection and were tracked over time. Per the study methods: Nucleated cell number was recorded as an estimate derived from reference gene primer amplification. Sequenced by immunoSEQ multiplex PCR; TCRdb stores in-frame clones only, minus some. The DNA was the basis for D and trimming; V, J and clone size are from that table. Altogether about 300,000 clones are present, 80% to 95% being singletons, with the ten largest covering approximately 7.5%. The CDR3 is made up of 14 amino acids. CDR1 is MRHNA and CDR2 is SNTAGT in the germline V gene. V lost 6 bases and J lost 1, with 12 bases in between.

Sequenced: peripheral blood. This receptor was obtained from a woman aged 25 to 39 with COVID-19, enrolled during active disease. This chain uses TRBV6-4 with TRBJ1-1, with D possibly matching TRBD1 (5 bases). The CDR3 loop reads CASSQGVGNTEAFF. The DNA of the CDR3 is TGTGCCAGCAGCCAGGGTGTGGGGAACACTGAAGCTTTCTTT.